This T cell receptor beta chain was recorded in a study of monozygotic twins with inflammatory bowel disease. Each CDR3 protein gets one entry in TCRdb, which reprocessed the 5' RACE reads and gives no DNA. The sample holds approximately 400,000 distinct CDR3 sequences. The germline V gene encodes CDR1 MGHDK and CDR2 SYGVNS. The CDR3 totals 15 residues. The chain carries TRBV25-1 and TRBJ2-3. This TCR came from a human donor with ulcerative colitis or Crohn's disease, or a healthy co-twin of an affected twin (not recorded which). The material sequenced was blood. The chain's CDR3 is CASSESEDATDTQYF. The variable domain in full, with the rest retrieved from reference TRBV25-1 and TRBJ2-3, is EADIYQTPRYLVIGTGKKITLECSQTMGHDKMYWYQQDPGMELHLIHYSYGVNSTEKGDLSSESTVSRIRTEHFPLTLESARPSHTSQYLCASSESEDATDTQYFGPGTRLTVL.